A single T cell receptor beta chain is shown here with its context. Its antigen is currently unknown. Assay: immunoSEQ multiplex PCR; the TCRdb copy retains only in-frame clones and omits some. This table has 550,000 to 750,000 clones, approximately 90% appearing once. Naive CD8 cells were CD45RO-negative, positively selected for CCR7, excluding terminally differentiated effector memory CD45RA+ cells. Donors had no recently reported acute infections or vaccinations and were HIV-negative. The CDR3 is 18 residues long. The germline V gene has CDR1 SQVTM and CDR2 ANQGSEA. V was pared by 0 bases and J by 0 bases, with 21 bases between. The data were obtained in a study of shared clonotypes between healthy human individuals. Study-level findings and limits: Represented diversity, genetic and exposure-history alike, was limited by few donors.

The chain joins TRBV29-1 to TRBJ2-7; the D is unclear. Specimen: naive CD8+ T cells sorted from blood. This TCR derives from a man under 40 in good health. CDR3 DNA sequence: TGCAGCGTTGAAGATCGTTCCTCCGACAACCTACGCTCCTACGAGCAGTACTTC. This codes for CSVEDRSSDNLRSYEQYF.